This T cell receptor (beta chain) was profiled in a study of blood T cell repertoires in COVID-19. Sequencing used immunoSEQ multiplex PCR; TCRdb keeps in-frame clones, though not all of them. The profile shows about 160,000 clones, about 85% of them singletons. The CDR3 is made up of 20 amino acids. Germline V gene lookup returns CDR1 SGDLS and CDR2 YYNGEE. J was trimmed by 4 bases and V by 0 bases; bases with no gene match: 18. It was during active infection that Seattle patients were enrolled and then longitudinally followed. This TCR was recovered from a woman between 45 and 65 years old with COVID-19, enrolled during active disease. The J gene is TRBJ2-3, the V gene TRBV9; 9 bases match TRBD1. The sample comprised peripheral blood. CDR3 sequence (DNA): TGTGCCAGCAGCGTAGGTTCCGTGTTGTGGGGACAGGGTGTGGCAGATACGCAGTATTTT. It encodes CASSVGSVLWGQGVADTQYF.